This passage covers 20 T cell receptor beta chains from one sample sequenced in a study of read filtering for tumor transcriptome and immune sequencing. The library was built from about 370 ng RNA with molecular barcoded adaptors for alpha/delta and beta/gamma chains. TCRdb processed the reads anew with MiXCR; each CDR3 protein has one entry. The table records tens of thousands of distinct CDR3 sequences, approximately 22% of them present only once. Sequencing was performed on a population of CD138-negative cells sorted from bone marrow. The receptors stem from a donor at least 40 years old with multiple myeloma.

Concerning this clonotype: This may be a read error, as it is one base from a much larger clone. This sequence joins TRBV18 and TRBJ2-3; 9 positions match TRBD1. Gene TRBJ1-5 matches the end of the DNA better, so the J call may be wrong. The germline V gene encodes CDR1 KGHSH and CDR2 LQKENI. The CDR3 sequence is 19 residues long. The CDR3 DNA is TGTGCCAGCTCACCCACAGGGGGCCCACGGACTAGCGGGGGCGATACGCAGCATTTT. This gives the protein CASSPTGGPRTSGGDTQHF.

This clonotype occurred many times. The chain joins TRBV15 to TRBJ2-1; a weak D match, TRBD1 (7 bases). V was cut by 1 base and J by 4 bases, with 17 bases left in between. CDR1 and CDR2 (germline): LNHNV, YYDKDF (reference sequence). The length of the CDR3 is 17 residues. CDR3 nucleotides: TGTGCCACCAGCAGAGGTATAGCGGCAGGGGGGTACAATGAGCAGTTCTTC. Translating gives CATSRGIAAGGYNEQFF.

For this clonotype: With only one base between it and a far larger clone, this is likely a read error. This chain connects TRBV6-1 to TRBJ2-1, with D perhaps TRBD2 (6 bases). CDR1 MNHNS and CDR2 SASEGT come from the germline V gene. This CDR3 region has 16 residues. The CDR3 DNA follows: TGTGCCAGCAGTACCCCTCTAGCGATCCCCTACAATGAGCCGTTCTTC. Protein sequence: CASSTPLAIPYNEPFF.

As regards this clonotype: Since a much larger clone is just one base distant, this may be a read error. The rearrangement links TRBV5-1 to TRBJ2-5; D call uncertain. Per germline, CDR1 SGHRS and CDR2 YFSETQ. V was pared by 4 bases and J by 5 bases, with 9 bases between. The CDR3 extends over 12 amino acids. CDR3 sequence reads: CASSVEGETQYF. CDR3 DNA: TGCGCCAGCAGCGTGGAAGGGGAGACCCAGTACTTC.

This clonotype was observed many times. The chain carries TRBV4-1 and TRBJ1-6; a possible D gene is TRBD1 (6 bases). The CDR3 is made up of 17 amino acids. CDR1 is MGHRA, CDR2 YSYEKL, per germline. V dropped 2 bases and J dropped 3 bases, with 14 bases sitting between them. DNA of the CDR3: TGCGCCAGCAGCCAAAAACAGGGAACGGGCTATAATTCACCCCTCCACTTT. Its protein is CASSQKQGTGYNSPLHF.

This clonotype has a count of ten or more. The chain employs TRBV27 and TRBJ2-1; TRBD2 is a possible D gene (6 bases). This CDR3 region has 16 residues. V was cut by 4 bases and J by 0 bases, with 13 bases left in between. CDR1 and CDR2 from the germline V gene are MNHEY and SMNVEV (reference sequence). This CDR3 is CASSSLGGHSYNEQFF. The CDR3 nucleotides are TGTGCCAGCAGTTCACTGGGGGGTCACTCCTACAATGAGCAGTTCTTC.

This clonotype was detected ten times or more. The rearrangement joins TRBV29-1 to TRBJ2-2; 8 bases match TRBD2. Germline-derived CDR1 and CDR2 are SQVTM and ANQGSEA. This CDR3 comprises 16 residues. With V trimmed by 7 bases and J by 5 bases, 15 bases remained unmatched. CDR3 protein: CSAGGLAGPETGELFF. The CDR3 DNA reads TGCAGCGCTGGGGGGCTAGCGGGTCCTGAAACCGGGGAGCTGTTTTTT.

This clonotype was found many times. V and J are TRBV12-3 or TRBV12-4 and TRBJ1-2, with TRBD1 matching 9 bases. The length of the CDR3 is 13 residues. Losses at the gene ends were 6 bases for V and 5 bases for J; bases not matched to a gene: 4. CDR3 residues: CASSRQGEYGYTF. The CDR3 DNA is TGTGCCAGCAGCAGACAGGGGGAGTATGGCTACACCTTC.

This clonotype turned up a few times. V is TRBV5-6 and J is TRBJ2-2, with a weak D call TRBD1 (6 bases). The length of the CDR3 is 16 residues. From germline, CDR1 is SGHDT and CDR2 YYEEEE. V shed 4 bases and J shed 5 bases, with 18 bases lying between them. The CDR3, as DNA: TGTGCCAGCAGCCTGGACGGCCACAGGGTAACCGGGGAGCTGTTTTTT. Its protein is CASSLDGHRVTGELFF. Using reference TRBV5-6 and TRBJ2-2 for the parts outside the CDR3, the full variable domain is DAGVTQSPTHLIKTRGQQVTLRCSPKSGHDTVSWYQQALGQGPQFIFQYYEEEERQRGNFPDRFSGHQFPNYSSELNVNALLLGDSALYLCASSLDGHRVTGELFFGEGSRLTVL.

The DNA for the CDR3 is TGTGCCAGCAGTTACTCTACAGGCCTGGATTACGAGCAGTACTTC. Protein product: CASSYSTGLDYEQYF. This chain joins TRBV6-6 and TRBJ2-7, with D perhaps matching TRBD1 (5 bases). CDR3 length: 15 amino acids. CDR1 and CDR2 from the germline V gene are MNHNY and SVGAGI (reference sequence). Between the trimmed V and J ends, which lost 0 bases and 4 bases, there was a span of 13 bases.

Worth noting for this clonotype: A much bigger clone sits one base away, suggesting this may be a read error. The chain couples TRBV11-3 to TRBJ2-1; D might be TRBD1 or TRBD2, each matching 5 bases. Germline lookup yields CDR1 SGHNT and CDR2 YENEEA. There are 16 residues in the CDR3. The CDR3 DNA follows: TGTGCCAGCAGCTTAGAGGCAGGGAGCTCCTGCAATGAGCAGTTCTTC. Its protein product is CASSLEAGSSCNEQFF.

In its sample, this clonotype was seen many times. V is TRBV15 and J is TRBJ2-3; D could derive from TRBD1 or TRBD2 (6 bases each). Germline V gene lookup returns CDR1 LNHNV and CDR2 YYDKDF (reference sequence). The CDR3 runs to 15 residues. Trimming pared 1 base from V and 0 bases from J, leaving 8 bases between. The CDR3 region is CATSRAGASTDTQYF. CDR3 DNA: TGTGCCACCAGCAGAGCGGGGGCTAGCACAGATACGCAGTATTTT.

This clonotype has ten or more counts. The chain's CDR3 is CASSPHEGEKNIQYF. The CDR3 DNA reads as TGTGCCAGCAGCCCTCACGAGGGGGAAAAAAACATTCAGTACTTC. The chain carries TRBV12-3 or TRBV12-4 and TRBJ2-4, with D possibly being TRBD1 (6 bases). V dropped 6 bases and J dropped 4 bases, with 16 bases sitting between them. This CDR3 is 15 amino acids long.

J is TRBJ1-1 and V is TRBV20-1, with 9 positions matching TRBD1. CDR1 is DFQATT, CDR2 SNEGSKA, per germline (reference sequence). The CDR3 loop spans 15 amino acids. The CDR3 reads CRGNRGPLRNTEAFF. DNA of the CDR3: TGCAGGGGTAACAGGGGGCCCTTAAGGAACACTGAAGCTTTCTTT.

The chain has TRBV18 and TRBJ2-6; D possibly corresponds to TRBD1 (6 bases). Trimming stripped 5 bases from V and 2 bases from J, with 19 bases between. Germline V gives CDR1 KGHSH, CDR2 LQKENI. The CDR3 contains 18 residues. CDR3 sequence (DNA): TGTGCCAGCTCATCAACCTCAGGGGAGCTCCCTGGGGCCAACGTCCTGACTTTC. Amino acid sequence: CASSSTSGELPGANVLTF.

This clonotype was seen a handful of times. The rearrangement joins TRBV27 to TRBJ2-3; no reliable D call. The CDR3 spans 14 residues. CDR1 and CDR2 from the germline V gene are MNHEY and SMNVEV (reference sequence). V shed 6 bases and J shed 7 bases, with 17 bases lying between them. The CDR3 reads CASSMLIKGNTQYF. CDR3 coding DNA: TGTGCCAGCAGCATGCTGATTAAGGGTAATACGCAGTATTTT.

Notes on this clonotype: A read error may produce the germline difference seen at one junction end. The chain recombines TRBV12-3 or TRBV12-4 with TRBJ1-1; D gene uncertain. The CDR3 covers 13 residues. CDR3 in amino acids: CASSYGANTVALF. Here the CDR3 DNA reads TGTGCCAGCAGTTATGGAGCGAACACTGTAGCTCTCTTT.

V usage is TRBV5-1 and J usage is TRBJ2-1, with 7 bases aligning to TRBD2. Germline-derived CDR1 and CDR2 are SGHRS and YFSETQ. The CDR3 is 16 amino acids. The J segment lost 0 bases and the V segment lost 3 bases, leaving 6 bases of the junction unmatched. Here the CDR3 reads CASSSSSGNSYNEQFF. DNA of the CDR3: TGCGCCAGCAGCTCATCTAGCGGAAACTCCTACAATGAGCAGTTCTTC.

The chain uses TRBV5-1 and TRBJ2-7; TRBD2 matches 7 bases. This CDR3 has 14 amino acids. Germline V lookup: CDR1 SGHRS, CDR2 YFSETQ. V dropped 2 bases and J dropped 6; count of bases not matched to a gene: 8. The CDR3: CASSFGSGVVEQYF. CDR3 bases: TGCGCCAGCAGCTTTGGCAGCGGGGTTGTCGAGCAGTACTTC.

In this sample, this clonotype turned up a few times. This sequence joins TRBV9 and TRBJ2-1; TRBD1 matches 8 bases. CDR3 length: 13 amino acids. Trimming cost V 4 bases and J 11 bases; bases outside gene matches: 8. CDR1 is SGDLS, CDR2 YYNGEE, per germline. The CDR3 region is CASSTRTGMKQFF. CDR3 DNA sequence: TGTGCCAGCAGCACCCGGACAGGGATGAAGCAGTTCTTC. Using reference TRBV9 and TRBJ2-1 for the parts outside the CDR3, the full variable domain is DSGVTQTPKHLITATGQRVTLRCSPRSGDLSVYWYQQSLDQGLQFLIQYYNGEERAKGNILERFSAQQFPDLHSELNLSSLELGDSALYFCASSTRTGMKQFFGPGTRLTVL.